This TCR beta chain was captured in a study of T cells in Graves' hyperthyroidism and ophthalmopathy. Regions amplified from RNA transcripts were the TCR beta CDR3 regions. First-round RT-PCR with HTBI primers amplified the TCR CDR3 region. From the multiplex PCR reads, TCRdb called clonotypes with MiXCR, one entry per CDR3 protein. The data show approximately 600,000 distinct CDR3 sequences, over 11% seen once. Sequencing was done on a sample of blood. This TCR derives from a woman aged 25-40 years with Graves' hyperthyroidism that later progressed to Graves' ophthalmopathy.

CDR3 sequence (DNA): TGTGCCACCAGGGACAGGGGTATGTATGAGCAGTTCTTC. Translating it yields CATRDRGMYEQFF. This chain links TRBV19 with TRBJ2-1; 10 nucleotides match TRBD1. The length of the CDR3 is 13 residues. J was trimmed by 8 bases and V by 10 bases; bases with no gene match: 8. Germline lookup yields CDR1 LNHDA and CDR2 SQIVND (reference sequence).